Below, one TCR beta chain is given with its context. The clone's antigen remains unknown. One base away there is no much larger clone; base qualities are not given. Whole blood was collected in K2EDTA tubes by collaborating institutions according to the institutions' own protocols. For TCRbeta analysis, collaborator samples were shipped as frozen whole blood, as isolated PBMCs, or as DNA extracted from either sample type. TCRbeta CDR3 regions were amplified from genomic DNA using the immunoSEQ Assay, a bias-controlled multiplex PCR. As for the original processing: The number of nucleated cells in each sample was estimated by amplification of reference gene primers within the assay. To quantify the absolute abundance of each unique TCRbeta CDR3 rearrangement, sequence reads were collapsed and filtered. For each sample, productive Simpson clonality was calculated as the square root of Simpson's diversity index across productive rearrangements. The table comes from immuneACCESS by way of TCRdb, which keeps in-frame sequences with V and J called. Part of the clones is missing from these tables; in studies checked, under half for an unresolved V gene and the rest for unknown reasons. D and trimming were read from the DNA, whereas the V and J calls and clone size are those reported in that table. This sample holds about 280,000 clones; roughly 88% were observed only once. The ten top clones hold 9% to 9.5% of the sample.

This record comes from a study of blood T cell repertoires in COVID-19 (dated by TCRdb to 2018 to 2020). Broadly, across the study: Samples from collaborators originated in the United States, Italy and Spain and spanned both the acute and convalescent phases of COVID-19. The material from the prospective study consisted of cDNA or gDNA derived from T cells, B-cell-depleted T cells, or PBMCs. Subjects who had been exposed to COVID-19, were actively infected with it, or had recovered from it provided the deeply sampled blood TCRbeta repertoires that made up the dataset. The repertoires were released in a freely available public database meant as a resource for research on the immune response to SARS-CoV-2. Samples came from the ongoing ImmuneRACE study (first 160 participants) plus 1,254 subjects from 6 global collaborators. Nearly every sample came with metadata listing a de-identified subject ID, COVID-19 status, age in years and sex. Where available, HLA class I and class II types were obtained from metadata supplied by the sample provider rather than from assay-based typing.

V is clipped by 4 bases and J by 1 base, and the sequence between their germline boundaries is 10 bases long. Its CDR3 holds 15 amino acids, cysteine through phenylalanine. CDR3 DNA is the only sequence kept; it has 45 bases, read in frame from the first base. The CDR1 and CDR2 encoded by the germline V gene are MRHNA and SNTAGT. Broad study findings and their caveats: Clinical and demographic metadata were provided uncurated, with the amount varying by source and participant.

The rearrangement combines TRBV6-4 with TRBJ2-2, with TRBD1 perhaps the D gene, on 6 matching bases. Sequencing input: peripheral blood. This TCR derives from a man aged 18 to 30 with active or convalescent COVID-19. The sequenced DNA is TGTGCCAGCAGTGCAGGGGACCTGAACACCGGGGAGCTGTTTTTT. The translation is CASSAGDLNTGELFF.